The T cell receptor (beta chain) under discussion was sequenced for a study of blood T cell repertoires in COVID-19. Whole-study context: Italy, Spain and the United States were the sources of the convalescent and acute COVID-19 samples. The cDNA or gDNA used as material had been derived from T cells, B-cell-depleted T cells, or PBMCs.

CDR1 and CDR2 from the germline V gene are SGHRS and YFSETQ. V shed 0 bases and J shed 0 bases, with 7 bases lying between them. The CDR3 runs 15 residues. In regard to this clone: Other DNA sequences from this sample encode an identical CDR3 as well.

Per the study methods: Cell counts per sample came from amplifying reference gene primers. Repertoires were generated with immunoSEQ multiplex PCR, while TCRdb's copy carries only in-frame clones and drops some. The D gene and trimming were derived from the DNA, and the V and J assignments and clone size from that table. The sample holds over 200,000 clones; around 90% are singletons and the top ten take about 4.1%. Sequences were obtained from peripheral blood. This chain connects TRBV5-1 to TRBJ1-3, with D unresolved. This receptor was identified in a man between 60 and 75 years old who had recovered from COVID-19. CDR3 loop: CASSLALSSGNTIYF. CDR3 sequence (DNA): TGCGCCAGCAGCTTGGCCTTGAGCTCTGGAAACACCATATATTTT.